These 28 T cell receptor beta chains share one sample of origin, sequenced in a study of T cell changes during pregnancy in multiple sclerosis. Produced via immunoSEQ multiplex PCR; TCRdb's table is partial and in-frame only. The data hold 40,000 to 60,000 clones, with about nine tenths observed a single time. Sequences were derived from peripheral blood, sampled in the first trimester of pregnancy. These receptors were collected from a female donor in good health, enrolled as a control in a pregnancy study.

CDR3 sequence (DNA): TGTGCCAGTAGGGGGACAGGGGGAAGCAATCAGCCCCAGCATTTT. It yields the protein CASRGTGGSNQPQHF. The V and J genes are TRBV19 and TRBJ1-5, with 11 bases lining up with TRBD1. Germline values: CDR1 LNHDA, CDR2 SQIVND (reference sequence). Trimming cost V 6 bases and J 1 base; bases outside gene matches: 2. CDR3 size: 15 residues.

The rearrangement uses TRBV19 and TRBJ2-7; no firm D call. V was clipped by 1 base and J by 0 bases, with 7 bases between them. The CDR3 is 14 amino acids. Germline assignment: CDR1 LNHDA and CDR2 SQIVND (reference sequence). This chain's CDR3 is CASSIVASSYEQYF. The CDR3 region has the DNA TGTGCCAGTAGTATAGTGGCCAGCTCCTACGAGCAGTACTTC.

Only one count was recorded for this clone. This chain links TRBV27 with TRBJ2-2; possibly TRBD2 for D (5 bases). The germline V gene has CDR1 MNHEY and CDR2 SMNVEV (reference sequence). This CDR3 contains 14 residues. V lost 2 bases to trimming and J lost 6 bases, with 10 bases between them. The CDR3 region is CASSLLPGSGELFF. The CDR3 coding sequence is TGTGCCAGCAGTTTACTGCCGGGGTCCGGGGAGCTGTTTTTT.

V and J are TRBV2 and TRBJ2-3; 10 nucleotides line up with TRBD2. The trim removed 7 bases at V and 4 bases at J, leaving 8 bases unmatched. CDR3 length equals 15 residues. CDR1 SNHLY and CDR2 FYNNEI come from the germline V gene. CDR3 residues: CASTERAGGPDTQYF. Written as DNA, the CDR3 is TGTGCCAGCACCGAAAGAGCGGGAGGGCCAGATACGCAGTATTTT.

J is TRBJ1-5 and V is TRBV2; D remains unclear. The CDR3 extends over 15 amino acids. V dropped 2 bases and J dropped 9 bases, with 17 bases sitting between them. Germline CDR1 SNHLY, CDR2 FYNNEI. The CDR3 nucleotides are TGTGCCAGCAGTGAATTGGCAGGCGGGAAATCGCCCCAGCATTTT. Residues: CASSELAGGKSPQHF. Together with reference TRBV2 and TRBJ1-5, the CDR3 gives the full variable domain: EPEVTQTPSHQVTQMGQEVILRCVPISNHLYFYWYRQILGQKVEFLVSFYNNEISEKSEIFDDQFSVERPDGSNFTLKIRSTKLEDSAMYFCASSELAGGKSPQHFGDGTRLSIL.

This sequence joins TRBV4-3 and TRBJ2-3; 14 bases are shared with TRBD2. The CDR3 sequence is 21 residues long. After removal of 5 bases from V and 5 bases from J, the junction contained 21 bases not matched to a gene. Germline V gives CDR1 LGHNA, CDR2 YSLEER. Here the CDR3 DNA reads TGCGCCAGCAGCGATCGGATAGGGGGACTAGCGGGAGTCGGGGAACGAGATACGCAGTATTTT. It is translated as CASSDRIGGLAGVGERDTQYF.

This clone has a single count. The chain has TRBV6-1 and TRBJ2-1, with D tentatively TRBD2 (5 bases). The length of the CDR3 is 14 residues. Trimming cost V 0 bases and J 8 bases, with 11 bases left between them. The germline gives CDR1 MNHNS, CDR2 SASEGT. CDR3 protein: CASSEASGSDEQFF. The CDR3 coding sequence is TGTGCCAGCAGTGAAGCATCGGGGTCGGATGAGCAGTTCTTC.

The genes are TRBV2 and TRBJ2-3; 10 bases align to TRBD2. The CDR3 sequence is 15 residues long. With V trimmed by 8 bases and J by 5 bases, 10 bases remained unmatched. Germline CDR1 SNHLY, CDR2 FYNNEI. In DNA form, the CDR3 reads TGTGCCAGCGGGTTGATAGCGGGAGGAGGAGATACGCAGTATTTT. Its protein product is CASGLIAGGGDTQYF.

The gene calls are TRBV7-9 and TRBJ2-3, with 10 bases that match TRBD2. With 3 bases clipped from V and 3 bases from J, the junction kept 6 bases outside the gene matches. CDR1 and CDR2 from the germline V gene are SEHNR and FQNEAQ (reference sequence). The CDR3 contains 16 residues. The CDR3 protein is CASSLDLAGVTDTQYF. The DNA of the CDR3 is TGTGCCAGCAGCTTGGACCTAGCGGGGGTTACAGATACGCAGTATTTT.

The chain is built from TRBV15 and TRBJ1-2; D gene uncertain. Trimming removed 0 bases from V and 6 bases from J, with 14 bases in between. Germline loops: CDR1 LNHNV, CDR2 YYDKDF (reference sequence). The CDR3 extends over 15 amino acids. CDR3 amino acids: CATSREGEGSNGYTF. The CDR3, as DNA: TGTGCCACCAGCAGAGAGGGTGAGGGATCGAATGGCTACACCTTC.

V and J are TRBV5-5 and TRBJ2-3, with D hard to call. Trimming removed 1 base at V and 3 bases at J, with 6 bases between. Germline V gives CDR1 SGHKS, CDR2 YYEKEE (reference sequence). CDR3 size: 13 residues. The CDR3 sequence: CASSLPGTDTQYF. DNA of the CDR3: TGTGCCAGCAGCTTGCCAGGTACAGATACGCAGTATTTT. The full variable domain, with the rest looked up from reference TRBV5-5 and TRBJ2-3, is DAGVTQSPTHLIKTRGQQVTLRCSPISGHKSVSWYQQVLGQGPQFIFQYYEKEERGRGNFPDRFSARQFPNYSSELNVNALLLGDSALYLCASSLPGTDTQYFGPGTRLTVL.

This chain uses TRBV7-9 with TRBJ2-1, with 9 nucleotides matching TRBD2. V trimming: 3 bases; J trimming: 4 bases; junction bases outside the gene matches: 4. The CDR3 has 15 residues. Germline CDR1 SEHNR, CDR2 FQNEAQ (reference sequence). Here the CDR3 DNA reads TGTGCCAGCAGCTTCCTAGCGGGGAGTTACAATGAGCAGTTCTTC. It codes for CASSFLAGSYNEQFF.

The J gene is TRBJ2-5, the V gene TRBV7-2; D might be TRBD2 (5 bases). Between the trimmed V and J ends, which lost 5 bases and 3 bases, there was a span of 10 bases. Germline V gives CDR1 SGHTA, CDR2 FQGNSA. CDR3 length: 13 amino acids. CDR3: CASSRGSKETQYF. CDR3 DNA: TGTGCCAGCAGCCGAGGGTCCAAAGAGACCCAGTACTTC.

This clone is a singleton in its sample. V usage is TRBV7-9 and J usage is TRBJ2-3; a weak D match, TRBD2 (6 bases). Trimming pared 0 bases from V and 0 bases from J, leaving 19 bases between. Germline CDR1 reads SEHNR; CDR2 reads FQNEAQ (reference sequence). The CDR3 is 19 residues long. As DNA, the CDR3 is TGTGCCAGCAGCTTAGCTCGGCTAGCGAGAGGCACAAGCACAGATACGCAGTATTTT. This encodes CASSLARLARGTSTDTQYF.

This chain connects TRBV29-1 to TRBJ2-3; the D gene is possibly TRBD1 (5 bases). CDR1 SQVTM and CDR2 ANQGSEA come from the germline V gene. Trimming pared 7 bases from V and 4 bases from J, leaving 18 bases between. This CDR3 is built from 14 residues. The CDR3: CSAWGGGAADTQYF. The CDR3, as DNA: TGCAGCGCCTGGGGCGGCGGCGCCGCAGATACGCAGTATTTT.

The genes are TRBV18 and TRBJ2-1, with 9 bases aligning to TRBD1. This CDR3 contains 17 residues. Germline V CDR1 and CDR2: KGHSH, LQKENI. The trim removed 3 bases at V and 5 bases at J, leaving 11 bases unmatched. The CDR3 DNA reads TGTGCCAGCTCACCTACCTCAGGGACAGGGAGAGACAATGAGCAGTTCTTC. Protein sequence: CASSPTSGTGRDNEQFF.

The rearrangement uses TRBV5-1 and TRBJ2-5; no clear D gene. Germline V CDR1 and CDR2: SGHRS, YFSETQ. The V end lost 4 bases, the J end lost 0 bases, and 13 bases lay between the germline ends. The CDR3 totals 15 residues. The CDR3 DNA follows: TGCGCCAGCAGCCCCAGAGACACGAACCAAGAGACCCAGTACTTC. It specifies CASSPRDTNQETQYF.

V gene TRBV5-6 combines with J gene TRBJ2-4; perhaps TRBD1 as D (5 bases). In germline, CDR1 is SGHDT, CDR2 YYEEEE. The CDR3 extends over 14 amino acids. Trimming shortened V by 2 bases and J by 2 bases, and 8 bases separated the two germline ends. CDR3 nucleotide sequence: TGTGCCAGCAGCTTAAGGGGAACCAAAAACATTCAGTACTTC. As protein: CASSLRGTKNIQYF.

The rearrangement links TRBV5-1 to TRBJ2-1; D perhaps matches TRBD2 (5 bases). Trimming shortened V by 0 bases and J by 8 bases, and 12 bases separated the two germline ends. The CDR3 sequence is 14 residues long. The germline V gene encodes CDR1 SGHRS and CDR2 YFSETQ. For the CDR3, the DNA is TGCGCCAGCAGCTTGGCCCCAGCGGTGGATGAGCAGTTCTTC. This sequence encodes CASSLAPAVDEQFF.

The CDR3 region is CASSYLSPRTSGGNYEQYF. CDR3 bases: TGTGCCAGCAGTTACCTCAGCCCCAGGACTAGCGGGGGTAATTACGAGCAGTACTTC. The rearrangement joins TRBV27 to TRBJ2-7; 13 bases map to TRBD2. After removal of 4 bases from V and 4 bases from J, the junction contained 16 bases not matched to a gene. CDR1 and CDR2 (germline): MNHEY, SMNVEV (reference sequence). The CDR3 has 19 residues.

DNA of the CDR3: TGTGCCAGCAGCCCGCGGCGGGGGATCCAAGAGACCCAGTACTTC. Protein product: CASSPRRGIQETQYF. The chain employs TRBV7-9 and TRBJ2-5; 7 bases map to TRBD2. J gave up 1 base and V 5 bases, and 7 bases lay outside the gene matches. The germline V gene encodes CDR1 SEHNR and CDR2 FQNEAQ (reference sequence). The CDR3 length is 15 residues.

The chain is built from TRBV7-2 and TRBJ2-3; D unclear. Germline V CDR1 and CDR2: SGHTA, FQGNSA. Between the trimmed V and J ends, which lost 1 base and 2 bases, there was a span of 7 bases. The CDR3 sequence is 14 residues long. The CDR3 DNA reads as TGTGCCAGCAGCTTAGTGGGCTACACAGATACGCAGTATTTT. It codes for CASSLVGYTDTQYF.

A few counts support this clone. The chain carries TRBV28 and TRBJ1-1; 7 bases line up with TRBD1. Germline assignment: CDR1 MDHEN and CDR2 SYDVKM. CDR3 length equals 15 residues. The J segment lost 7 bases and the V segment lost 1 base, leaving 9 bases of the junction unmatched. CDR3 residues: CASSLYEGALSEAFF. As DNA, the CDR3 is TGTGCCAGCAGTTTATATGAGGGGGCGCTTAGTGAAGCTTTCTTT.

J is TRBJ1-4 and V is TRBV15; no clear D. Trimming took 8 bases from V and 5 from J, leaving 12 bases between them. CDR1 is LNHNV, CDR2 YYDKDF, per germline (reference sequence). The CDR3 sequence is 13 residues long. The CDR3 spells CATALGRNEKLFF. The CDR3 region has the DNA TGTGCCACCGCTCTTGGGAGAAATGAAAAACTGTTTTTT. Using reference TRBV15 and TRBJ1-4 for the parts outside the CDR3, the full variable domain is DAMVIQNPRYQVTQFGKPVTLSCSQTLNHNVMYWYQQKSSQAPKLLFHYYDKDFNNEADTPDNFQSRRPNTSFCFLDIRSPGLGDTAMYLCATALGRNEKLFFGSGTQLSVL.

The chain joins TRBV19 to TRBJ1-1, with 11 bases fitting TRBD1. V lost 7 bases to trimming and J lost 0 bases; unmatched junction nucleotides: 4. Germline V gene sequence: CDR1 LNHDA, CDR2 SQIVND (reference sequence). This CDR3 comprises 15 residues. CDR3 DNA sequence: TGTGCCAGTACCCTGGACAGGGGGCTGAACACTGAAGCTTTCTTT. This sequence encodes CASTLDRGLNTEAFF. Filled out from reference TRBV19 and TRBJ1-1, the complete variable domain reads DGGITQSPKYLFRKEGQNVTLSCEQNLNHDAMYWYRQDPGQGLRLIYYSQIVNDFQKGDIAEGYSVSREKKESFPLTVTSAQKNPTAFYLCASTLDRGLNTEAFFGQGTRLTVV.

This clone has a single count. The J gene is TRBJ2-3, the V gene TRBV5-1; 10 positions agree with TRBD1. The germline V gene encodes CDR1 SGHRS and CDR2 YFSETQ. CDR3 length: 18 residues. V shed 4 bases, J shed 2 bases, and the junction held 13 bases outside the gene matches. CDR3 in DNA: TGCGCCAGCAGCAGGTGGGGACAGGGGTTGGGGGCCACAGATACGCAGTATTTT. Protein: CASSRWGQGLGATDTQYF.

The V call is TRBV2, the J call TRBJ2-7; TRBD1 aligns across 7 bases. The J segment lost 7 bases and the V segment lost 7 bases, leaving 7 bases of the junction unmatched. The CDR3 length is 12 residues. Germline CDR1 is SNHLY and CDR2 is FYNNEI. CDR3 in amino acids: CASTEAGGEQYF. The CDR3 DNA sequence: TGTGCCAGCACCGAGGCAGGGGGTGAGCAGTACTTC.

This chain links TRBV6-1 with TRBJ2-7, with D possibly matching TRBD1 (5 bases). V was cut by 1 base and J by 5 bases, with 12 bases left in between. The CDR3 totals 14 residues. Germline lookup yields CDR1 MNHNS and CDR2 SASEGT. Written as DNA, the CDR3 is TGTGCCAGCAGTGAAGGCAGGGCGTCGAACGAGCAGTACTTC. Amino acids: CASSEGRASNEQYF.